The rows below give T cell receptor beta chains drawn from one sample of a study of control samples from healthy donors and cancer patients. The data were produced by immunoSEQ multiplex PCR, yet TCRdb's version contains in-frame clones alone and is incomplete. The table records 57,000 or so clones, around 87% of them present only once. Sequencing was done on a sample of PBMCs. The receptors come from a man in his 60s with colorectal cancer. Each CDR3 is given with its conserved first and last residue. The order of the fields is clone size, J gene, V gene, D gene, CDR3 protein, CDR3 DNA. A D gene is named only where the DNA matches it firmly. Size is omitted from some rows. Given values are once, few, many or a class for expanded clones.

>.|TRBJ2-5|TRBV3-1/TRBV3-2|TRBD1
CASSPRQGGYQETQYF
TGTGCCAGCAGCCCTCGACAGGGGGGGTACCAAGAGACCCAGTACTTC
>.|TRBJ1-1|TRBV7-6|.
CASSKNLGGWAEAFF
TGTGCCAGCAGCAAGAACCTTGGGGGGTGGGCTGAAGCTTTCTTT
>.|TRBJ1-1|TRBV2|.
CASRPRVLSPRVGTEAFF
TGTGCCAGCAGGCCTAGGGTGCTGAGTCCCCGGGTCGGCACTGAAGCTTTCTTT
>.|TRBJ2-5|TRBV7-2|TRBD2
CASSLGEAGWGETQYF
TGTGCCAGCAGCTTAGGGGAAGCGGGGTGGGGAGAGACCCAGTACTTC
>once|TRBJ2-1|TRBV12-5|.
CASGFSLGGEQFF
TGTGCTAGTGGATTTTCTCTAGGAGGCGAGCAGTTCTTC
>.|TRBJ2-1|TRBV5-4|TRBD2
CASSLELAGGYEQFF
TGTGCCAGCAGCTTGGAACTAGCGGGGGGATATGAGCAGTTCTTC
>.|TRBJ1-1|TRBV2|.
CASSPLIDRLNTEAFF
TGTGCCAGCAGTCCTTTAATCGACAGGTTGAACACTGAAGCTTTCTTT
>.|TRBJ2-5|TRBV14|TRBD2
CASSPLAGETQYF
TGTGCCAGCAGCCCGCTAGCGGGGGAGACCCAGTACTTC
>.|TRBJ1-2|TRBV11-3|.
CASSSGRNYGYTF
TGTGCCAGCAGCTCCGGCAGAAACTATGGCTACACCTTC
>.|TRBJ1-2|TRBV7-2|.
CASSLQAYGYTF
TGTGCCAGCAGCTTACAGGCCTATGGCTACACCTTC
>.|TRBJ2-7|TRBV4-1|TRBD2
CASSQRELAVGQYF
TGCGCCAGCAGCCAACGGGAACTAGCGGTTGGGCAGTACTTC
>.|TRBJ1-4|TRBV11-2|.
CASSRNRVLGEKLFF
TGTGCCAGCAGCCGTAACAGGGTTCTAGGTGAAAAACTGTTTTTT
>.|TRBJ1-2|TRBV6-1|.
CASSDRGRYGYTF
TGTGCCAGCAGTGACAGGGGCAGGTATGGCTACACCTTC
>.|TRBJ1-2|TRBV7-2|.
CASSLVGGRDYGYTF
TGTGCCAGCAGCTTAGTGGGGGGGCGGGACTATGGCTACACCTTC
>.|TRBJ2-5|TRBV5-1|.
CASSLEGGQETQYF
TGCGCCAGCAGCTTGGAAGGGGGCCAAGAGACCCAGTACTTC
>.|TRBJ2-3|TRBV27|.
CASSLADTQYF
TGTGCCAGCAGTTTAGCAGATACGCAGTATTTT
>.|TRBJ1-2|TRBV19|TRBD1
CASIQTGRVYGYTF
TGTGCCAGTATCCAGACAGGGAGGGTCTATGGCTACACCTTC
>.|TRBJ1-1|TRBV18|.
CASSHGQNTEAFF
TGTGCCAGCTCACACGGCCAAAACACTGAAGCTTTCTTT
>few|TRBJ1-2|TRBV3-1/TRBV3-2|.
CASSATVLNYGYTF
TGTGCCAGCAGCGCGACAGTTCTCAACTATGGCTACACCTTC
>.|TRBJ2-7|TRBV10-2|TRBD2
CASRSQGSGGSYEQYF
TGCGCCAGCAGGTCCCAGGGTAGCGGGGGTTCCTACGAGCAGTACTTC
>.|TRBJ1-5|TRBV19|.
CASRTQLGGHSNQPQHF
TGTGCCAGTAGAACTCAACTGGGGGGCCATAGCAATCAGCCCCAGCATTTT
>.|TRBJ2-3|TRBV4-3|.
CASSQDQKTDTQYF
TGCGCCAGCAGCCAAGATCAAAAGACAGATACGCAGTATTTT
>.|TRBJ2-3|TRBV12-3/TRBV12-4|.
CASNRGRLDTQYF
TGTGCCAGCAACCGTGGACGTCTCGATACGCAGTATTTT
>once|TRBJ2-7|TRBV2|.
CASITTGTGFREQYF
TGTGCCAGCATTACCACCGGGACTGGCTTTCGCGAGCAGTACTTC
>few|TRBJ2-1|TRBV4-3|.
CASSQDSVDEQFF
TGCGCCAGCAGCCAAGATTCGGTGGATGAGCAGTTCTTC
>.|TRBJ1-1|TRBV5-4|.
CASSPRTDTEAFF
TGTGCCAGCAGCCCGAGGACAGACACTGAAGCTTTCTTT
>.|TRBJ1-5|TRBV30|.
CAWSVQQYQPQHF
TGTGCCTGGAGTGTACAACAATATCAGCCCCAGCATTTT
>.|TRBJ1-6|TRBV4-2|.
CASSQELDRALSPLHF
TGTGCCAGCAGCCAAGAACTGGACAGAGCCCTTTCACCCCTCCACTTT
>.|TRBJ1-2|TRBV7-9|.
CASSPSGVGYTF
TGTGCCAGCAGCCCATCGGGGGTTGGCTACACCTTC
>.|TRBJ2-5|TRBV5-8|.
CASTANHQETQYF
TGTGCCAGCACAGCGAATCACCAAGAGACCCAGTACTTC
>.|TRBJ2-4|TRBV4-2|.
CASSQRGGLAKNIQYF
TGTGCCAGCAGCCAAAGGGGTGGTTTAGCCAAAAACATTCAGTACTTC
>.|TRBJ1-6|TRBV29-1|TRBD1
CSALQTGENSPLHF
TGCAGCGCCCTACAGACAGGGGAAAATTCACCCCTCCACTTT
>.|TRBJ2-5|TRBV9|TRBD1
CASSHRGRQETQYF
TGTGCCAGCAGCCACAGGGGGCGTCAAGAGACCCAGTACTTC
>.|TRBJ1-3|TRBV7-9|.
CASTIQEPTGNTIYF
TGTGCCAGCACTATACAGGAGCCTACTGGAAACACCATATATTTT
>.|TRBJ1-6|TRBV12-5|TRBD1
CASGLARQGWNANSPLHF
TGTGCTAGTGGTTTGGCCAGACAGGGGTGGAACGCTAATTCACCCCTCCACTTT
>.|TRBJ1-4|TRBV9|.
CASSVNGVGDEKLFF
TGTGCCAGCAGCGTAAACGGGGTTGGTGATGAAAAACTGTTTTTT
>.|TRBJ1-4|TRBV6-6|.
CASTGQFATNEKLFF
TGTGCCAGCACCGGACAGTTTGCAACTAATGAAAAACTGTTTTTT
>.|TRBJ2-3|TRBV6-2/TRBV6-3|.
CASSYAAGTVIFTDTQYF
TGTGCCAGCAGTTACGCAGCGGGGACAGTGATATTCACAGATACGCAGTATTTT
>.|TRBJ1-4|TRBV12-1|.
CASSFVEGAAKTNEKLFF
TGTGCCAGCAGCTTTGTCGAGGGGGCGGCGAAAACTAATGAAAAACTGTTTTTT
>.|TRBJ2-6|TRBV2|TRBD1
CASRGQGLAGANVLTF
TGTGCCAGCAGGGGACAGGGGCTGGCTGGGGCCAACGTCCTGACTTTC
>.|TRBJ1-2|TRBV7-3|.
CASREGPNTYGYTF
TGTGCCAGCAGGGAGGGCCCGAACACCTATGGCTACACCTTC
>.|TRBJ2-7|TRBV4-2|.
CASSQAGTGGSYEQYF
TGTGCCAGCAGCCAAGCCGGGACCGGGGGCTCCTACGAGCAGTACTTC
>once|TRBJ2-7|TRBV14|TRBD2
CASSPPGGGYEQYF
TGTGCCAGCAGCCCACCCGGGGGGGGCTACGAGCAGTACTTC
>.|TRBJ1-5|TRBV5-1|.
CASSLAGPAGGPQHF
TGCGCCAGCAGCTTGGCCGGACCCGCTGGAGGGCCCCAGCATTTT
>.|TRBJ1-2|TRBV20-1|.
CSVQANYGYTF
TGCAGTGTCCAAGCTAACTATGGCTACACCTTC
>.|TRBJ2-5|TRBV5-1|.
CASSIDPRETQYF
TGCGCCAGCAGCATTGACCCCCGAGAGACCCAGTACTTC
>.|TRBJ1-4|TRBV7-9|.
CASSLNNNEKLFF
TGTGCCAGCAGCTTAAATAATAATGAAAAACTGTTTTTT
>.|TRBJ1-3|TRBV14|.
CASSQDGVGNTIYF
TGTGCCAGCAGCCAAGATGGGGTTGGAAACACCATATATTTT
>.|TRBJ2-1|TRBV19|TRBD2
CASSMNSGGYNEQFF
TGTGCCAGTAGTATGAATAGCGGGGGGTACAATGAGCAGTTCTTC